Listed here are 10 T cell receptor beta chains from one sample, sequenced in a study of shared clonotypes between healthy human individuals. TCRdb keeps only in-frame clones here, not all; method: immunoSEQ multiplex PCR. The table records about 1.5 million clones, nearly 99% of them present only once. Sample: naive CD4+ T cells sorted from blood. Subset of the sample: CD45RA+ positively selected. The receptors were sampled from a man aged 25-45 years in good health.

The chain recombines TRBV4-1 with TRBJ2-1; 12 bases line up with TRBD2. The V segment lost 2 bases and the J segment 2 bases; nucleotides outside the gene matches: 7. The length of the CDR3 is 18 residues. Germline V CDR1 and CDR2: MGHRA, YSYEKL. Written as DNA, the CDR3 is TGCGCCAGCAGCCAACCCACGCTAGCGGGAGGGCCCTACAATGAGCAGTTCTTC. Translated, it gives CASSQPTLAGGPYNEQFF.

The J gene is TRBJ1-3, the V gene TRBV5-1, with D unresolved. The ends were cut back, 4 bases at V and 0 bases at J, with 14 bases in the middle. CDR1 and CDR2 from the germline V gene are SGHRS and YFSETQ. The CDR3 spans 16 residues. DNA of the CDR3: TGCGCCAGCAGCGAAGGCTCAGCGACCTCTGGAAACACCATATATTTT. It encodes CASSEGSATSGNTIYF.

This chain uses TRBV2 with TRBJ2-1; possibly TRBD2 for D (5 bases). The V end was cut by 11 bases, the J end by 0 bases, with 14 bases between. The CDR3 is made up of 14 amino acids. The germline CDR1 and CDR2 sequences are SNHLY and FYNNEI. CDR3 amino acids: CAGRGDLSYNEQFF. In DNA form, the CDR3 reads TGTGCCGGCCGGGGAGATCTCTCCTACAATGAGCAGTTCTTC.

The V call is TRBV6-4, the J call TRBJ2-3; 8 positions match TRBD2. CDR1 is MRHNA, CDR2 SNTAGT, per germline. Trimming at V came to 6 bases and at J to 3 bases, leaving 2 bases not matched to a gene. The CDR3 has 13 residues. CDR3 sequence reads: CASRKRETDTQYF. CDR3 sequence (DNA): TGTGCCAGCAGAAAGCGGGAGACAGATACGCAGTATTTT.

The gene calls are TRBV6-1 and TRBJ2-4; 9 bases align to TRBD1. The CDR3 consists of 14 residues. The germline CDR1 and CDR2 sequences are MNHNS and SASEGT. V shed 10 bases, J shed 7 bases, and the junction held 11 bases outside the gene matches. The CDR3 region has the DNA TGTGCCACCTCAGCGGACAGGGGAGTCAACATTCAGTACTTC. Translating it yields CATSADRGVNIQYF.

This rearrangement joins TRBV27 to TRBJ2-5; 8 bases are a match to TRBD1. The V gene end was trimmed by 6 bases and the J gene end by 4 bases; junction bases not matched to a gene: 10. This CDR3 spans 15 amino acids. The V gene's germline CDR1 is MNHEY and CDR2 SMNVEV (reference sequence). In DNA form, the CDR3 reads TGTGCCAGCAGCCCCCCCCGCAGGGGGCCAGAGACCCAGTACTTC. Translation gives CASSPPRRGPETQYF.

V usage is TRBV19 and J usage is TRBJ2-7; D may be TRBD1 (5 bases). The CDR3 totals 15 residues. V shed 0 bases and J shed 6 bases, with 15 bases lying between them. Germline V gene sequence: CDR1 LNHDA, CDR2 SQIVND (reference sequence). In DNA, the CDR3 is TGTGCCAGTAGTATAGATCTCAGGCAGGGCTCCGAGCAGTACTTC. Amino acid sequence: CASSIDLRQGSEQYF.

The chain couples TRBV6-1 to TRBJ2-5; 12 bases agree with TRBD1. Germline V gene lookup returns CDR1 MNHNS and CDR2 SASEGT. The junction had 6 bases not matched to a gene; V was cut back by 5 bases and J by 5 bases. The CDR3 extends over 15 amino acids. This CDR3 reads CASSSRDRGLETQYF. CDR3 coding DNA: TGTGCCAGCAGTTCCCGGGACAGGGGGCTTGAGACCCAGTACTTC.

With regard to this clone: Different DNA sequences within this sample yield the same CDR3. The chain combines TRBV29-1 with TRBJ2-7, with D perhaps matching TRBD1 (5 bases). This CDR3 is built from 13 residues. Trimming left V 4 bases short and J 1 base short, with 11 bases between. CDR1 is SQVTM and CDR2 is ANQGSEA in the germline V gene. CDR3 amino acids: CSVGGRASYEQYF. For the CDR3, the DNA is TGCAGCGTTGGGGGCAGGGCATCCTACGAGCAGTACTTC.

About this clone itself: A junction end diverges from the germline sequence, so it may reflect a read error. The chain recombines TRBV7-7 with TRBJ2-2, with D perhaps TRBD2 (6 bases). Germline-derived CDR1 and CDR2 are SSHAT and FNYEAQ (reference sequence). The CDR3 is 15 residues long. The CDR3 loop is CASSLTGVNTGELFF. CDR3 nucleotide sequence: TGTGCTAGCAGCTTAACGGGAGTGAACACCGGGGAGCTGTTTTTT.